This T cell receptor (beta chain) was profiled in a study of blood T cell repertoires in COVID-19. Study at large: From the United States, Italy and Spain came samples of acute and convalescent COVID-19.

Authors' analysis steps: By means of reference gene primer amplification, nucleated cell counts were estimated. Some clones are missing from TCRdb's copy, which holds only in-frame ones; the method was immunoSEQ multiplex PCR. Clone size and V and J calls were adopted from that table, with D and trimming inferred from the DNA. The sample gives roughly 150,000 clones, under 95% of which show up once; about 2.3% is in the top ten. V lost 4 bases and J 0 bases, leaving 6 bases between the germline ends. Germline V CDR1 and CDR2: MNHEY, SMNVEV (reference sequence). CDR3 size: 13 residues. The TCR was taken from a man aged 18 to 29 with acute or convalescent COVID-19. The sequenced sample consisted of peripheral blood. J is TRBJ1-1 and V is TRBV27; D not resolved. In nucleotides, the CDR3 is TGTGCCAGCAGTTCCCAGGTGAACACTGAAGCTTTCTTT. Protein product: CASSSQVNTEAFF.